Shown below are 10 T cell receptor beta chains from a single sample sequenced in a study of human T cells and chemical hapten exposure. TCRdb called the RACE reads again in MiXCR, with one record for every CDR3 protein. The profile shows roughly 130,000 distinct CDR3 sequences, approximately 9.5% of them singletons. As for time point: healthy volunteer bleed at 2 weeks. Unfractionated whole blood yielded total RNA. The specimen was whole blood. The receptors come from a male donor in good health. Some clones in this sample may be carry-over from other donors' samples.

This clonotype was seen at least ten times. The rearrangement joins TRBV29-1 to TRBJ2-1; tentatively, D is TRBD2 (5 bases). CDR1 is SQVTM, CDR2 ANQGSEA, per germline. The CDR3 has 11 amino acids. Trimming took 4 bases from V and 8 from J, leaving 9 bases between them. The CDR3 nucleotides are TGCAGCGTTGGCGGGTACGATGAGCAGTTCTTC. It yields the protein CSVGGYDEQFF.

The CDR3 sequence: CSVVGRLADNEQFF. The CDR3 DNA follows: TGCAGCGTTGTTGGAAGACTAGCTGACAATGAGCAGTTCTTC. The rearrangement joins TRBV29-1 to TRBJ2-1, with TRBD2 identical over 7 bases. With 4 bases clipped from V and 5 bases from J, the junction kept 8 bases outside the gene matches. There are 14 residues in the CDR3. The germline CDR1 and CDR2 sequences are SQVTM and ANQGSEA.

V and J are TRBV12-3 or TRBV12-4 and TRBJ2-7; 9 bases are shared with TRBD2. The V gene end was trimmed by 2 bases and the J gene end by 5 bases; junction bases not matched to a gene: 7. This CDR3 contains 15 residues. The CDR3 spells CASSLFLAGSDEQYF. The CDR3 nucleotides read TGTGCCAGCAGTTTATTCCTAGCGGGATCCGACGAGCAGTACTTC.

This clonotype was picked up a small number of times. The gene calls are TRBV6-2 or TRBV6-3 and TRBJ2-2; 8 nucleotides agree with TRBD1. V gave up 4 bases and J gave up 2 bases; unmatched junction bases: 3. CDR3 size: 15 residues. CDR1 MNHEY and CDR2 SVGEGT come from the germline V gene. The CDR3 reads CASSWTGLNTGELFF. In DNA, the CDR3 is TGTGCCAGCAGTTGGACAGGGTTAAACACCGGGGAGCTGTTTTTT.

This clonotype appeared a few times. The CDR3 here is CSAEPVGNEQFF. DNA of the CDR3: TGCAGCGCCGAACCCGTTGGCAATGAGCAGTTCTTC. The genes are TRBV29-1 and TRBJ2-1, with D unresolved. V gave up 7 bases and J gave up 6 bases, with 13 bases separating them. This CDR3 comprises 12 residues. CDR1 and CDR2 from the germline V gene are SQVTM and ANQGSEA.

J is TRBJ2-7 and V is TRBV5-1; D remains ambiguous. Germline CDR1 SGHRS, CDR2 YFSETQ. This CDR3 region has 14 residues. V was cut by 0 bases and J by 4 bases, with 11 bases left in between. CDR3 DNA: TGCGCCAGCAGCTTGGGACCGAACCCATACGAGCAGTACTTC. Encoded protein: CASSLGPNPYEQYF.

The rearrangement uses TRBV7-2 and TRBJ2-1; 8 positions agree with TRBD2. The germline V gene encodes CDR1 SGHTA and CDR2 FQGNSA. Trimming cost V 5 bases and J 7 bases; bases outside gene matches: 10. The CDR3 spans 15 residues. CDR3 nucleotides: TGTGCCAGCAGCCCCACGTCCGGGGGGGGGAATGAGCAGTTCTTC. This gives the protein CASSPTSGGGNEQFF. The full variable domain, its missing parts supplied by reference TRBV7-2 and TRBJ2-1, is GAGVSQSPSNKVTEKGKDVELRCDPISGHTALYWYRQSLGQGLEFLIYFQGNSAPDKSGLPSDRFSAERTGGSVSTLTIQRTQQEDSAVYLCASSPTSGGGNEQFFGPGTRLTVL.

There are a few counts of this clonotype. The chain links TRBV6-1 to TRBJ2-1; 10 bases agree with TRBD2. CDR1 and CDR2 (germline): MNHNS, SASEGT. The V gene end was trimmed by 8 bases and the J gene end by 6 bases; junction bases not matched to a gene: 10. The CDR3 length is 15 residues. The CDR3 loop is CASSEGASGSNEQFF. CDR3 nucleotides: TGTGCCAGCTCTGAAGGGGCTAGCGGGAGCAATGAGCAGTTCTTC.

This clonotype was seen a few times. This rearrangement joins TRBV9 to TRBJ2-3; 8 bases are shared with TRBD1. Per germline, CDR1 SGDLS and CDR2 YYNGEE. Trimming took 3 bases from V and 3 from J; bases not matched to a gene: 9. This CDR3 is built from 16 residues. The CDR3 sequence: CASSGATGGITDTQYF. The CDR3 DNA is TGTGCCAGCAGCGGGGCAACAGGGGGGATAACAGATACGCAGTATTTT.

CDR3 region: CASSVASRGGSQETQYF. CDR3 DNA sequence: TGTGCCAGCAGCGTAGCTAGTCGGGGAGGGTCCCAAGAGACCCAGTACTTC. The chain couples TRBV9 to TRBJ2-5; 7 bases fit TRBD2. Germline V gene data show CDR1 as SGDLS and CDR2 as YYNGEE. V was pared by 0 bases and J by 1 base, with 9 bases of the junction left unmatched. The CDR3 is 17 amino acids. The full variable domain, with the rest looked up from reference TRBV9 and TRBJ2-5, is DSGVTQTPKHLITATGQRVTLRCSPRSGDLSVYWYQQSLDQGLQFLIQYYNGEERAKGNILERFSAQQFPDLHSELNLSSLELGDSALYFCASSVASRGGSQETQYFGPGTRLLVL.